The 18 T cell receptor beta chains listed next were all sequenced from one sample in a study of vaccination and CD4 T cells after COVID-19. TCRdb independently ran MiXCR on the PCR reads; one entry per CDR3 protein. The sample contains about 15,000 distinct CDR3 sequences, 66% of which appear only once. The sample was CD4+ T cells from blood, taken after SARS-CoV-2 vaccination. Every receptor here comes from a human donor who had recovered from COVID-19.

V usage is TRBV28 and J usage is TRBJ2-5; 15 nucleotides line up with TRBD2. The germline V gene has CDR1 MDHEN and CDR2 SYDVKM. The CDR3 has 16 amino acids. The J segment lost 6 bases and the V segment lost 1 base, leaving 3 bases of the junction unmatched. CDR3 DNA sequence: TGTGCCAGCAGTTTATCCGGGACTAGCGGGAGGCAGACCCAGTACTTC. This sequence encodes CASSLSGTSGRQTQYF.

The chain links TRBV10-3 to TRBJ2-5; 11 bases are shared with TRBD2. The V segment lost 3 bases and the J segment 3 bases; nucleotides outside the gene matches: 9. Germline V gives CDR1 ENHRY, CDR2 SYGVKD. This CDR3 region has 17 residues. CDR3 amino acids: CAISEPRLAGKEETQYF. The CDR3 region has the DNA TGTGCCATCAGTGAACCGAGACTAGCGGGAAAGGAAGAGACCCAGTACTTC.

The chain uses TRBV2 and TRBJ1-1, with 7 bases that match TRBD1. After removal of 6 bases from V and 6 bases from J, the junction contained 7 bases not matched to a gene. CDR1 SNHLY and CDR2 FYNNEI come from the germline V gene. The CDR3 is made up of 13 amino acids. CDR3 bases: TGTGCCAGCAGGAGAGGGACAGTCGCTGAAGCTTTCTTT. It yields the protein CASRRGTVAEAFF.

The chain's CDR3 is CASSYSMVARQETQYF. CDR3 DNA: TGTGCCAGCAGTTACTCGATGGTAGCGCGCCAAGAGACCCAGTACTTC. V is TRBV6-2 or TRBV6-3 and J is TRBJ2-5, with D maybe TRBD2 (5 bases). Germline V lookup: CDR1 MNHEY, CDR2 SVGEGT. This CDR3 has 16 amino acids. Trimming pared 0 bases from V and 1 base from J, leaving 12 bases between.

This sequence joins TRBV27 and TRBJ2-3; D tentatively fits TRBD1 or TRBD2 (5 bases each). The CDR3 has 15 amino acids. Germline V gene sequence: CDR1 MNHEY, CDR2 SMNVEV (reference sequence). Trimming took off 3 bases at V and 5 bases at J, with 15 bases between the two ends. The DNA of the CDR3 is TGTGCCAGCAGTTTGTTGGGACGAAAGAGAGATACGCAGTATTTT. Encoded protein: CASSLLGRKRDTQYF.

This clonotype has only one observation. The rearrangement uses TRBV10-3 and TRBJ1-1; 12 nucleotides match TRBD1. The CDR3 runs 15 residues. Unmatched junction bases numbered 4, after V lost 8 bases and J lost 0 bases. The V gene's germline CDR1 is ENHRY and CDR2 SYGVKD. The CDR3 nucleotides read TGTGCCATCTGGGACAGGGGGCTGGTGAACACTGAAGCTTTCTTT. Amino acids: CAIWDRGLVNTEAFF.

This chain uses TRBV20-1 with TRBJ2-1; TRBD2 matches 11 bases. The germline V gene has CDR1 DFQATT and CDR2 SNEGSKA (reference sequence). The trim removed 0 bases at V and 6 bases at J, leaving 4 bases unmatched. This CDR3 is built from 15 residues. CDR3 nucleotide sequence: TGCAGTGCTAGAGAGCCCGGACTAGCGGGCAATGAGCAGTTCTTC. It is translated as CSAREPGLAGNEQFF.

The chain combines TRBV12-3 or TRBV12-4 with TRBJ1-5; TRBD1 matches at 10 bases. Trimming cost V 5 bases and J 6 bases; bases outside gene matches: 10. The CDR3 is made up of 16 amino acids. The CDR3 DNA reads as TGTGCCAGCAGTCGATCCGGGACAGGGGTGGGTCAGCCCCAGCATTTT. Translating it yields CASSRSGTGVGQPQHF.

The sample holds one count of this clonotype. The chain uses TRBV6-1 and TRBJ2-1, with 11 bases that match TRBD2. V lost 4 bases, J lost 10 bases, and 9 bases stayed unmatched. The CDR3 runs to 15 residues. The germline CDR1 and CDR2 sequences are MNHNS and SASEGT. The CDR3 protein is CASSVELAGVWEQFF. As DNA, the CDR3 is TGTGCCAGCAGTGTGGAACTAGCGGGAGTCTGGGAGCAGTTCTTC.

This clonotype occurred once. The chain's CDR3 is CASSDTGASNSPLHF. CDR3 DNA sequence: TGTGCCAGCAGTGATACAGGGGCCTCTAATTCACCCCTCCACTTT. V is TRBV6-1 and J is TRBJ1-6, with 7 bases that match TRBD1. Germline loops: CDR1 MNHNS, CDR2 SASEGT. The CDR3 length is 15 residues. V lost 3 bases to trimming and J lost 6 bases; unmatched junction nucleotides: 5.

CDR3 amino acids: CASSTPGQRFNQPQHF. The CDR3 nucleotides are TGTGCCAGTAGTACGCCGGGACAGCGATTCAATCAGCCCCAGCATTTT. The chain uses TRBV19 and TRBJ1-5; 7 nucleotides agree with TRBD1. Losses at the gene ends were 4 bases for V and 3 bases for J; bases not matched to a gene: 9. The CDR3 loop spans 16 amino acids. Germline values: CDR1 LNHDA, CDR2 SQIVND (reference sequence).

The chain uses TRBV7-2 and TRBJ1-1; no reliable D call. Germline lookup yields CDR1 SGHTA and CDR2 FQGNSA. Trimming took off 5 bases at V and 3 bases at J, with 13 bases between the two ends. The length of the CDR3 is 14 residues. This CDR3 is CASSLGRMHTEAFF. The CDR3 bases are TGTGCCAGCAGCCTGGGGAGAATGCACACTGAAGCTTTCTTT.

The chain recombines TRBV10-3 with TRBJ1-2; D is undetermined. Germline loops: CDR1 ENHRY, CDR2 SYGVKD. Trimming took 3 bases from V and 5 from J, leaving 10 bases between them. The CDR3 totals 13 residues. CDR3 in amino acids: CAISESHSYGYTF. The CDR3 bases are TGTGCCATCAGTGAATCCCACAGTTATGGCTACACCTTC.

The rearrangement joins TRBV7-8 to TRBJ2-1; 10 nucleotides line up with TRBD2. CDR3 length equals 15 residues. Germline V CDR1 and CDR2: SGHVS, FQNEAQ. With 3 bases clipped from V and 4 bases from J, the junction kept 3 bases outside the gene matches. CDR3 in amino acids: CASSFLAGVYNEQFF. CDR3 bases: TGTGCCAGCAGCTTCCTAGCGGGGGTTTACAATGAGCAGTTCTTC. Using reference TRBV7-8 and TRBJ2-1 for the parts outside the CDR3, the full variable domain is GAGVSQSPRYKVAKRGQDVALRCDPISGHVSLFWYQQALGQGPEFLTYFQNEAQLDKSGLPSDRFFAERPEGSVSTLKIQRTQQEDSAVYLCASSFLAGVYNEQFFGPGTRLTVL.

The chain has TRBV19 and TRBJ1-2; maybe TRBD1 (6 bases). This CDR3 contains 15 residues. In germline, CDR1 is LNHDA, CDR2 SQIVND (reference sequence). V was trimmed by 1 base and J by 4 bases, leaving 13 bases between them. In DNA, the CDR3 is TGTGCCAGTAGTATAGCCTCAGGACAGACCTATGGCTACACCTTC. Translating it yields CASSIASGQTYGYTF. The full variable domain, rest sourced from reference TRBV19 and TRBJ1-2, is DGGITQSPKYLFRKEGQNVTLSCEQNLNHDAMYWYRQDPGQGLRLIYYSQIVNDFQKGDIAEGYSVSREKKESFPLTVTSAQKNPTAFYLCASSIASGQTYGYTFGSGTRLTVV.

The CDR3, as DNA: TGTGCCAGCAGTTACCCTAGCGGGAGCACCCCAAATACGCAGTATTTT. This gives the protein CASSYPSGSTPNTQYF. J is TRBJ2-3 and V is TRBV2; TRBD2 aligns across 10 bases. CDR3 length equals 16 residues. J gave up 7 bases and V 5 bases, and 12 bases lay outside the gene matches. The germline V gene encodes CDR1 SNHLY and CDR2 FYNNEI.

The chain couples TRBV2 to TRBJ2-7, with D unclear. This CDR3 region has 14 residues. Germline V CDR1 and CDR2: SNHLY, FYNNEI. Trimming removed 7 bases from V and 1 base from J, with 14 bases in between. CDR3 loop: CASIYGPSSYEQYF. CDR3 bases: TGTGCCAGCATTTACGGTCCGTCTTCCTACGAGCAGTACTTC.

This clonotype was seen a few times. The rearrangement joins TRBV27 to TRBJ2-3; TRBD1 might be the D (5 bases). The V end lost 6 bases, the J end lost 6 bases, and 10 bases lay between the germline ends. CDR1 is MNHEY, CDR2 SMNVEV, per germline (reference sequence). This CDR3 is 12 amino acids long. The CDR3 protein is CASRGAGDTQYF. The CDR3 coding sequence is TGTGCCAGCAGAGGGGCCGGGGATACGCAGTATTTT.